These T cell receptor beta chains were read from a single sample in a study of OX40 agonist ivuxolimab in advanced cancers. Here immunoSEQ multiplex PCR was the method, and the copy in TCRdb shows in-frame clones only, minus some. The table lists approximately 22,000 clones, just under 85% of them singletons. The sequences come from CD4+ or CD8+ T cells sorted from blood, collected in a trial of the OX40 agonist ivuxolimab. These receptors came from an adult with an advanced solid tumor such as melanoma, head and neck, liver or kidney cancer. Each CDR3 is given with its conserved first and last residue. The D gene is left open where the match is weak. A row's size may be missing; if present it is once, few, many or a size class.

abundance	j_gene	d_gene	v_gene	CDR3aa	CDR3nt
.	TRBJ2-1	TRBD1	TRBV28	CASSPDRDSYNEQFF	TGTGCCAGCAGCCCCGACAGGGATTCCTACAATGAGCAGTTCTTC
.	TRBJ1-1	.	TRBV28	CASRRQVMYFEAFF	TGTGCCAGCAGAAGACAGGTCATGTACTTTGAAGCTTTCTTT
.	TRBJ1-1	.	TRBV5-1	CASSLKGLGTEAFF	TGCGCCAGCAGCTTAAAGGGCCTTGGGACTGAAGCTTTCTTT
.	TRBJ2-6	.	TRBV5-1	CASTLNGASATNVLTF	TGCGCCAGCACCTTGAACGGGGCTAGCGCAACCAACGTCCTGACTTTC
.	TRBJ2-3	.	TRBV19	CASSISVGAADTQYF	TGTGCCAGTAGTATTTCGGTGGGAGCGGCAGATACGCAGTATTTT
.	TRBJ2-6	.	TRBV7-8	CASSPGGRNVLTF	TGTGCCAGCAGCCCCGGGGGGCGCAACGTCCTGACTTTC
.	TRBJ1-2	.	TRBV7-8	CASSLTSYGYTF	TGTGCCAGCAGCTTAACCAGCTATGGCTACACCTTC
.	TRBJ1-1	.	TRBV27	CASSLVGSNTEAFF	TGTGCCAGCAGTTTAGTAGGCTCGAACACTGAAGCTTTCTTT
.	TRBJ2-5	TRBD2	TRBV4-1	CASSQGLAVETQYF	TGCGCCAGCAGCCAGGGACTAGCGGTAGAGACCCAGTACTTC
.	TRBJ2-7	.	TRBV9	CASSVGFGGREQYF	TGTGCCAGCAGCGTAGGTTTTGGGGGCAGAGAGCAGTACTTC
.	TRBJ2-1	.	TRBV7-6	CASSFLHNEQFF	TGTGCCAGCAGCTTCCTGCACAATGAGCAGTTCTTC
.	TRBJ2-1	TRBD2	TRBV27	CASSYGTSGYNEQFF	TGTGCCAGCAGTTACGGGACTAGCGGATACAATGAGCAGTTCTTC
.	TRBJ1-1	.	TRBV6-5	CASSYSTRGSNTEAFF	TGTGCCAGCAGTTACTCGACGCGGGGCTCGAACACTGAAGCTTTCTTT
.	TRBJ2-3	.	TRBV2	CASSENLAETSTDTQYF	TGTGCCAGCAGTGAAAATCTGGCAGAAACTAGCACAGATACGCAGTATTTT
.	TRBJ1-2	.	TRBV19	CASSIASTAPNYGYTF	TGTGCCAGTAGTATAGCATCAACAGCCCCTAACTATGGCTACACCTTC
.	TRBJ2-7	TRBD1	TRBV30	CAWSPGTGAYEQYF	TGTGCCTGGAGTCCCGGGACAGGGGCCTACGAGCAGTACTTC
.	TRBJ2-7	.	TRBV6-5	CASSPDIAPTYEQYF	TGTGCCAGCAGTCCCGACATTGCCCCAACCTACGAGCAGTACTTC
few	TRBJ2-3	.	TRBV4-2	CASSQDPGGTDTQYF	TGTGCCAGCAGCCAAGATCCCGGGGGCACAGATACGCAGTATTTT
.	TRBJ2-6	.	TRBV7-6	CASSGGGANVLTF	TGTGCCAGCAGCGGGGGCGGGGCCAACGTCCTGACTTTC
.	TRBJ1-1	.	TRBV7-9	CASSPRGHRNTEAFF	TGTGCCAGCAGCCCCCGAGGCCACAGAAACACTGAAGCTTTCTTT
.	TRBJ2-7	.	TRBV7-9	CASSSRRSGDEQYF	TGTGCCAGCAGCTCCCGTCGGTCGGGGGACGAGCAGTACTTC
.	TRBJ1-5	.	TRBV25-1	CASSEYLCVQKSAQHF	TGTGCCAGCAGTGAATACCTCTGTGTACAGAAATCAGCCCAGCATTTT
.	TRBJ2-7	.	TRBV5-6	CASSSTGTGTYEQYF	TGTGCCAGCAGCTCAACCGGGACGGGGACCTACGAGCAGTACTTC
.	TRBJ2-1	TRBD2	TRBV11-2	CASSTGTSGGSSYNEQFF	TGTGCCAGCAGCACCGGGACTAGCGGGGGGAGCTCCTACAATGAGCAGTTCTTC
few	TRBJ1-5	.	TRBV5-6	CASSQGWGNQPQHF	TGTGCCAGCAGCCAAGGGTGGGGCAATCAGCCCCAGCATTTT
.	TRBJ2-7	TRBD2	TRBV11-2	CASSPGRGPYEQYF	TGTGCCAGCAGCCCTGGGAGGGGTCCCTACGAGCAGTACTTC
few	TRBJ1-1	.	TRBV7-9	CASSLGGPSNTEAFF	TGTGCCAGCAGCTTAGGGGGACCCTCGAACACTGAAGCTTTCTTT
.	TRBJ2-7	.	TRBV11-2	CASSLVYVYEQYF	TGTGCCAGCAGCTTAGTCTACGTCTACGAGCAGTACTTC
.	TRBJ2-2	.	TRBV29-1	CSVEDRAISTGELFF	TGCAGCGTTGAAGATAGGGCCATAAGTACCGGGGAGCTGTTTTTT
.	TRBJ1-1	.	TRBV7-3	CASSPTPRGGAANTEAFF	TGTGCCAGCAGCCCCACTCCAAGGGGTGGGGCTGCGAACACTGAAGCTTTCTTT
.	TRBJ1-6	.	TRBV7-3	CASSEGYRASPLHF	TGTGCCAGCAGCGAAGGGTATCGGGCTTCACCCCTCCACTTT
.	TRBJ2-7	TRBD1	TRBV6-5	CASTPGWTGGEEQYF	TGTGCCAGCACCCCAGGCTGGACAGGGGGCGAAGAGCAGTACTTC
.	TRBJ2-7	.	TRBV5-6	CASSLVLTDSYEQYF	TGTGCCAGCAGCTTGGTTTTGACTGACTCCTACGAGCAGTACTTC
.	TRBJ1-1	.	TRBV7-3	CASSPTPRMNTEAFF	TGTGCCAGCAGCCCTACCCCCCGGATGAACACTGAAGCTTTCTTT
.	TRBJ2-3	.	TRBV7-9	CASSLIEVEGTDTQYF	TGTGCCAGCAGCTTAATTGAAGTTGAGGGGACAGATACGCAGTATTTT
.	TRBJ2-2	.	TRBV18	CASSLGRTGSNTGELFF	TGTGCCAGCTCACTGGGGAGGACAGGCTCGAACACCGGGGAGCTGTTTTTT
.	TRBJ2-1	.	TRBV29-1	CSPTWGNEQFF	TGCAGCCCCACTTGGGGCAATGAGCAGTTCTTC
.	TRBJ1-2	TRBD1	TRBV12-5	CASDIPGGDYGYTF	TGTGCTAGTGATATACCAGGGGGCGACTATGGCTACACCTTC
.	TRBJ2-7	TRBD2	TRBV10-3	CAISDTSGGLEQYF	TGTGCCATCAGTGATACTAGCGGGGGACTCGAGCAGTACTTC
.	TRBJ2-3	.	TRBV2	CASTRGDSGTDTQYF	TGTGCCAGCACGAGGGGGGACAGCGGCACAGATACGCAGTATTTT
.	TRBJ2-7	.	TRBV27	CASSSVYEQYF	TGTGCCAGCAGTTCTGTCTACGAGCAGTACTTC
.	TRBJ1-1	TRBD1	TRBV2	CASSEGIQGLNTEAFF	TGTGCCAGCAGTGAAGGTATACAGGGGCTGAACACTGAAGCTTTCTTT